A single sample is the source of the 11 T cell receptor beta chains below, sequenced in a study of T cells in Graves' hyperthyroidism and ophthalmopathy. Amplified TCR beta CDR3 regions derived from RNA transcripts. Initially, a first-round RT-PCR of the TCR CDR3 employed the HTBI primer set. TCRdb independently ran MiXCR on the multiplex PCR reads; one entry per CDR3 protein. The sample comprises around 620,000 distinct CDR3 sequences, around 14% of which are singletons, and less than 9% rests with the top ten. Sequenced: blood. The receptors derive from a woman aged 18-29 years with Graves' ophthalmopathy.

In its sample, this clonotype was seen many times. Written as DNA, the CDR3 is TGTGCCAGCAGCCCCCAAGCCCGCGGCACAGATACGCAGTATTTT. This codes for CASSPQARGTDTQYF. This chain links TRBV7-8 with TRBJ2-3; D unclear. The germline gives CDR1 SGHVS, CDR2 FQNEAQ. The CDR3 extends over 15 amino acids. V gave up 5 bases and J gave up 1 base, with 13 bases separating them.

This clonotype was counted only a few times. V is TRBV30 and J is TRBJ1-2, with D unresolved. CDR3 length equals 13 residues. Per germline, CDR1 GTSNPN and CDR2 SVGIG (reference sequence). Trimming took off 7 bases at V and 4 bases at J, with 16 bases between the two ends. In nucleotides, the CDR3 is TGTGCCTATCGGACGAGGAAGGTCTATGGCTACACCTTC. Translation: CAYRTRKVYGYTF. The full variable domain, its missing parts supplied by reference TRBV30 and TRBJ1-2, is SQTIHQWPATLVQPVGSPLSLECTVEGTSNPNLYWYRQAAGRGLQLLFYSVGIGQISSEVPQNLSASRPQDRQFILSSKKLLLSDSGFYLCAYRTRKVYGYTFGSGTRLTVV.

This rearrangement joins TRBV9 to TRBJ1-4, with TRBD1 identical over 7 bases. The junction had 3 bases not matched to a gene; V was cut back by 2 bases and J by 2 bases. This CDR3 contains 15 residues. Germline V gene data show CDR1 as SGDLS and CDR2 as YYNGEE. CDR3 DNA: TGTGCCAGCAGCGTGGGCAGGGGGACTAATGAAAAACTGTTTTTT. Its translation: CASSVGRGTNEKLFF. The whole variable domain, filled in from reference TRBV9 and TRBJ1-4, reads DSGVTQTPKHLITATGQRVTLRCSPRSGDLSVYWYQQSLDQGLQFLIQYYNGEERAKGNILERFSAQQFPDLHSELNLSSLELGDSALYFCASSVGRGTNEKLFFGSGTQLSVL.

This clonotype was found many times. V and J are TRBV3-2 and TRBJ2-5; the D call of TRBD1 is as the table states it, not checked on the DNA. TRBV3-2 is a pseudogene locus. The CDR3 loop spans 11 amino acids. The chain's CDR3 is CASSPPGVTYF. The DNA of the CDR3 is TGTGCCAGCAGCCCCCCGGGGGTTACCTACTTC.

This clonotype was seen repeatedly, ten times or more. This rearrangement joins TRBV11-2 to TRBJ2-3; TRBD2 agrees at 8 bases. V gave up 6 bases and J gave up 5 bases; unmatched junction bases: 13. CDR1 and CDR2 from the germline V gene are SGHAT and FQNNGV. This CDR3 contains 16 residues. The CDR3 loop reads CASRLLLAGGLDTQYF. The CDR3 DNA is TGTGCCAGCAGACTTCTCTTGGCGGGAGGTTTAGATACGCAGTATTTT.

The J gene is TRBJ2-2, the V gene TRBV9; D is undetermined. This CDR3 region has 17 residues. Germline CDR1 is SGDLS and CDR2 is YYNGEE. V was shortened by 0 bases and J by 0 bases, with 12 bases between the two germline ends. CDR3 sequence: CASSVGYGLANTGELFF. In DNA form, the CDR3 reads TGTGCCAGCAGCGTAGGGTACGGATTAGCGAACACCGGGGAGCTGTTTTTT.

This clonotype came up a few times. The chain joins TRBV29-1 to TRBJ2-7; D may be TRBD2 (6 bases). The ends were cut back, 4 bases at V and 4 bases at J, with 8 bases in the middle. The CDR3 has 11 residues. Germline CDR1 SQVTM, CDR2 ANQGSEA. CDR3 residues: CSVGDLYEQYF. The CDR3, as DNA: TGCAGCGTTGGGGACTTATACGAGCAGTACTTC.

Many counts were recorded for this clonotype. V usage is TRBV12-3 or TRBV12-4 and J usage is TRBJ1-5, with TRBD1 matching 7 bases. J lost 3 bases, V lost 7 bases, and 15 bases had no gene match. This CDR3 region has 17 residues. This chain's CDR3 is CASTPGRGDSNNQPQHF. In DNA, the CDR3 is TGTGCCAGCACCCCCGGGAGGGGGGACAGTAACAATCAGCCCCAGCATTTT.

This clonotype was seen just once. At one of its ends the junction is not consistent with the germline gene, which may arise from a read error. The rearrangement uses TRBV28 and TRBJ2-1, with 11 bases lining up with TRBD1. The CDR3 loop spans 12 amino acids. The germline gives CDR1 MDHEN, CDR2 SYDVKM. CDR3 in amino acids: CASSLGQGDVVF. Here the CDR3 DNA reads TGTGCCAGCAGTTTGGGACAGGGGGACGTTGTCTTC.

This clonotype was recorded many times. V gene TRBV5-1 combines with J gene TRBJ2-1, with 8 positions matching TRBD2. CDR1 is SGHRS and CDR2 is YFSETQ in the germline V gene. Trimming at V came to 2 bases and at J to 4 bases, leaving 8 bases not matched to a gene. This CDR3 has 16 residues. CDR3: CASSFMPAGGYNEQFF. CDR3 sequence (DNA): TGCGCCAGCAGCTTTATGCCCGCGGGAGGTTACAATGAGCAGTTCTTC.

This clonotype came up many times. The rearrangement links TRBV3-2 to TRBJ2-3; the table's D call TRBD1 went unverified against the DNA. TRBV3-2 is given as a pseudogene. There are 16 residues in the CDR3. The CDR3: CASSFLGQGCTDTQYF. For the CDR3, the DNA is TGTGCCAGCAGCTTCCTGGGACAGGGCTGCACAGATACGCAGTATTTT.